The 9 T cell receptor beta chains listed next were all sequenced from one sample in a study of Ad26.COV2.S vaccination and SARS-CoV-2 variants. Assay used: immunoSEQ multiplex PCR; TCRdb lists only in-frame clones, some missing. This sample has fewer than 500,000 clones, with about nine tenths found just once. The treatment: roughly 20 received Ad26.COV2.S at low or high dose, single or two shots; about 5 received placebo; per-sample allocation not given. After the first vaccine or placebo injection, samples were drawn on day 63. The specimen comprised peripheral blood, sampled in a trial of Ad26.COV2.S vaccine versus placebo. These TCRs come from a person between 18 and 60 years old who received the Ad26.COV2.S COVID-19 vaccine or a placebo.

This clone was found once. In DNA form, the CDR3 reads TGTGCCAGCAAAGAGATCCGGGCGGTCGGGGCCAACGTCCTGACTTTC. This translates into CASKEIRAVGANVLTF. This sequence joins TRBV2 and TRBJ2-6; D unresolved. Per germline, CDR1 SNHLY and CDR2 FYNNEI. V was cut by 7 bases and J by 4 bases, with 17 bases left in between. This CDR3 has 16 amino acids.

The chain employs TRBV19 and TRBJ2-5, with no clear D. Germline V gene lookup returns CDR1 LNHDA and CDR2 SQIVND (reference sequence). V lost 1 base to trimming and J lost 5 bases, with 8 bases between them. This CDR3 comprises 13 residues. The CDR3 nucleotides are TGTGCCAGTAGTATAGTTAATCGGGAGACCCAGTACTTC. Amino acid sequence: CASSIVNRETQYF.

The CDR3 DNA reads as TGTGCCAGCAGCTTAGGGGAATCCTACGAGCAGTACTTC. Protein product: CASSLGESYEQYF. The chain is built from TRBV7-8 and TRBJ2-7; D remains ambiguous. CDR1 is SGHVS and CDR2 is FQNEAQ in the germline V gene. V lost 1 base, J lost 1 base, and 5 bases lay in between. The CDR3 runs 13 residues.

This chain joins TRBV30 and TRBJ1-4, with a tentative D call TRBD1 (6 bases). V lost 3 bases and J lost 3, with 20 bases in between. This CDR3 contains 17 residues. The germline V gene encodes CDR1 GTSNPN and CDR2 SVGIG (reference sequence). The CDR3 DNA sequence: TGTGCCTGGAGCCAACGGGGGGGCGCGCGGTCTAATGAAAAACTGTTTTTT. Amino acid sequence: CAWSQRGGARSNEKLFF.

The chain combines TRBV4-3 with TRBJ2-3, with 9 nucleotides matching TRBD2. The CDR3 is made up of 16 amino acids. Per germline, CDR1 LGHNA and CDR2 YSLEER. V shed 0 bases, J shed 5 bases, and the junction held 6 bases outside the gene matches. The chain's CDR3 is CASSQDEREAVDTQYF. The CDR3 bases are TGCGCCAGCAGCCAAGATGAGCGGGAGGCGGTAGATACGCAGTATTTT.

The rearrangement links TRBV4-1 to TRBJ1-1; 7 bases map to TRBD1. The V segment lost 2 bases and the J segment 5 bases; nucleotides outside the gene matches: 8. The CDR3 is made up of 15 amino acids. The germline CDR1 and CDR2 sequences are MGHRA and YSYEKL. This chain's CDR3 is CASSQPTTGRTEAFF. DNA of the CDR3: TGCGCCAGCAGCCAACCAACGACAGGGCGGACTGAAGCTTTCTTT.

This chain uses TRBV6-5 with TRBJ2-1; D possibly uses TRBD1 or TRBD2 (5 bases each). Trimming cost V 6 bases and J 10 bases, with 16 bases left between them. Germline lookup yields CDR1 MNHEY and CDR2 SVGAGI. The CDR3 consists of 13 residues. The CDR3 bases are TGTGCCAGCAGCCTTGGGACCGCCCGAGAGCAGTTCTTC. Protein product: CASSLGTAREQFF.

The genes are TRBV6-5 and TRBJ1-2; D is possibly TRBD1 (6 bases). This CDR3 spans 14 amino acids. Germline CDR1 is MNHEY and CDR2 is SVGAGI. With 2 bases removed from V and 2 bases from J, the gap between germline ends came to 9 bases. The DNA of the CDR3 is TGTGCCAGCAGTTACGACACAGGGAACTATGGCTACACCTTC. Its protein is CASSYDTGNYGYTF.

This clone was seen a single time. The chain couples TRBV3-1 (or the pseudogene TRBV3-2) to TRBJ2-2; possibly TRBD1 for D (5 bases). Germline V gives CDR1 LGHDT, CDR2 YNNKEL (reference sequence). The V end lost 1 base, the J end lost 2 bases, and 8 bases lay between the germline ends. The CDR3 totals 15 residues. This CDR3 reads CASSQGRTNTGELFF. DNA of the CDR3: TGTGCCAGCAGCCAAGGACGGACAAACACCGGGGAGCTGTTTTTT.